These 10 T cell receptor beta chains originate from one sample sequenced in a study of cytomegalovirus exposure and HLA in healthy donors. Profiled with immunoSEQ multiplex PCR; TCRdb holds only in-frame clones, not every one. This table holds around 150,000 clones, 85% to 90% found once. Sequencing was done on a sample of PBMCs. These receptor sequences come from a woman aged 18 to 35 in good health and CMV-seropositive.

This rearrangement joins TRBV10-1 to TRBJ2-1; TRBD2 matches at 10 bases. Germline CDR1 reads WNHNN; CDR2 reads SYGVQD (reference sequence). V lost 8 bases, J lost 5 bases, and 6 bases stayed unmatched. The CDR3 is 14 residues long. CDR3 sequence: CASQSGRANNEQFF. CDR3 DNA: TGCGCCAGCCAGAGCGGGAGGGCCAACAATGAGCAGTTCTTC.

This sequence joins TRBV5-6 and TRBJ2-7; 7 nucleotides line up with TRBD1. J gave up 3 bases and V 2 bases, and 8 bases lay outside the gene matches. Germline V CDR1 and CDR2: SGHDT, YYEEEE. The CDR3 is 15 residues long. CDR3 nucleotide sequence: TGTGCCAGCAGCTTTCCGGGACAGCAGTACTACGAGCAGTACTTC. This encodes CASSFPGQQYYEQYF.

The CDR3 loop is CSAMTPPSYEQYF. The CDR3 DNA sequence: TGCAGCGCCATGACACCTCCCTCCTACGAGCAGTACTTC. The rearrangement joins TRBV29-1 to TRBJ2-7; no clear D gene. Germline V gives CDR1 SQVTM, CDR2 ANQGSEA. The CDR3 totals 13 residues. The germline V and J ends were trimmed by 7 bases and 0 bases, with 13 bases remaining between them.

The chain is built from TRBV7-9 and TRBJ2-1; D call uncertain. The CDR3 length is 17 residues. Trimming cost V 8 bases and J 1 base, with 21 bases left between them. The germline V gene has CDR1 SEHNR and CDR2 FQNEAQ (reference sequence). The CDR3 protein is CASALPALKLSYNEQFF. CDR3 DNA: TGTGCCAGCGCGCTTCCCGCTTTGAAGCTATCCTACAATGAGCAGTTCTTC.

The rearrangement joins TRBV15 to TRBJ2-3; no firm D call. V dropped 3 bases and J dropped 11 bases, with 15 bases sitting between them. This CDR3 spans 13 amino acids. Germline CDR1 LNHNV, CDR2 YYDKDF (reference sequence). The CDR3 coding sequence is TGTGCCACCAGCAGCGCGATTAGCCGAGAGCAGTATTTT. Its translation is CATSSAISREQYF.

This rearrangement joins TRBV4-1 to TRBJ1-2, with 7 bases matching TRBD1. In germline, CDR1 is MGHRA, CDR2 YSYEKL. The CDR3 consists of 16 residues. V was clipped by 2 bases and J by 9 bases; unmatched bases: 15. The CDR3: CASSQRDGSVTGSYTF. In DNA, the CDR3 is TGCGCCAGCAGCCAAAGGGATGGGTCGGTGACAGGGAGCTACACCTTC.

The chain is built from TRBV27 and TRBJ2-7; TRBD2 matches at 7 bases. The CDR3 has 14 amino acids. Trimming removed 2 bases from V and 5 bases from J; junction bases left unmatched: 6. Germline lookup yields CDR1 MNHEY and CDR2 SMNVEV (reference sequence). DNA of the CDR3: TGTGCCAGCAGTTTAACCGGCCGGGGGGACGAGCAGTACTTC. It translates to CASSLTGRGDEQYF.

The chain couples TRBV6-1 to TRBJ2-3, with D possibly TRBD1 on 6 matching bases. The length of the CDR3 is 14 residues. V lost 4 bases, J lost 2 bases, and 10 bases lay in between. Germline V lookup: CDR1 MNHNS, CDR2 SASEGT. The CDR3 is CASSGGRLTDTQYF. CDR3 nucleotides: TGTGCCAGCAGTGGGGGGCGGCTCACAGATACGCAGTATTTT.

The chain employs TRBV28 and TRBJ1-5, with TRBD1 matching 10 bases. The CDR3 loop spans 15 amino acids. Unmatched junction bases numbered 10, after V lost 5 bases and J lost 9 bases. CDR1 MDHEN and CDR2 SYDVKM come from the germline V gene. This chain's CDR3 is CASSVTGGGFMPQHF. CDR3 in DNA: TGTGCCAGCAGTGTGACAGGGGGCGGCTTCATGCCCCAGCATTTT.

The chain employs TRBV4-2 and TRBJ1-5, with D perhaps matching TRBD1 (5 bases). CDR1 LGHNA and CDR2 YNFKEQ come from the germline V gene. The CDR3 is 14 amino acids. Deletions cut 6 bases from V and 4 bases from J, with 13 bases between. CDR3 amino acids: CASSPGLPNQPQHF. The CDR3 DNA sequence: TGTGCCAGCAGTCCGGGACTCCCAAATCAGCCCCAGCATTTT.